This entry describes one T cell receptor beta chain. There is no known antigen for this receptor. There are no base qualities to consult, and no much larger clone falls within one base. The data derive from a study of cytomegalovirus exposure and HLA in healthy donors (dated by TCRdb to the late 2010s). Study-wide context: An earlier analysis of roughly 610 of the donors reported roughly 300 Gb of sequence data and around 100 million unique TCR beta sequences obtained from about 179 million T cells. Genome-wide SNP genotypes for about 60% of the 666 donors were used in a later genetic analysis, which treated that subset as a discovery cohort. Rather than drawing on any new phenotypic data, the later analysis identified candidate immune exposures from TCR beta sequences and the way those sequences occurred across donors. High-throughput TCR immunosequencing, statistical association of individual TCRs with disease status, and machine learning were combined to predict cytomegalovirus infection status. Donor age, sex, ethnicity and CMV serostatus were compiled together with the repertoire data. In addition to the first cohort of around 670 subjects, a separate validation cohort of about 120 different subjects was used. The number of donors typed differed by locus, with about 629-630 for A, B, C, DRB1 and DQB1, roughly 520 for DQA1, 600 to 610 for DPA1, and some 450 for DPB1. Class I and class II HLA loci were covered by the typing at four-digit resolution. The study aimed to test whether cataloging public T cell receptors could reveal signatures of past pathogen exposure. In a later analysis, previously published TCR beta repertoires from 666 donors were re-analyzed and high-resolution HLA genotyping was added so that TCR occurrence patterns could be studied. To decide whether each TCR beta V gene segment behaved as functional or pseudogenic, an earlier analysis of some 580 of the donors relied on high-throughput TCR beta sequencing. Because of strong linkage in the cohort, a handful of DR-DQ haplotypes were treated as single units for association and clustering. Of the roughly 410 genotyped donors, more than 75% were placed in the genetic ancestry cluster associated with self-reported Caucasian donors. The study used immunosequencing to profile the T cell repertoires of 666 subjects and linked those repertoires to cytomegalovirus serostatus. All discovery cohort repertoires had been generated using a single sequencing platform. Approximately 310 gigabases of sequencing data and 70 million to 100 million unique TCR sequences made up an early release that covered several hundred HLA-typed donors. Among 300 to 500 genotyped donors of the cohort, an average of roughly 230,000 unique TCR beta nucleotide sequences was sequenced per donor, of which roughly 17% were non-productive. Broader findings and caveats from the paper: The 87-base-pair reads could not distinguish some IMGT-functional V segments, including TRBV6-2 and TRBV6-3, so those segments were excluded. The cohort was sequenced for TCR beta chains only, and without alpha or paired-chain data the features that could be detected were limited. Three of the identified cytomegalovirus-associated TCR beta chains were confirmed in vitro to be specific for cytomegalovirus antigens. In a later analysis, 16,951 TCR beta sequences were associated with specific HLA alleles at a false discovery rate of 0.05. A group of highly shared sequence variants was considered likely to be a technical artifact of the sequencing pipeline. In an earlier analysis of several hundred of the donors, most TCR beta V segments were observed in productive rearrangements about 90% or about 30% of the time, broadly matching IMGT annotations. The study gave a list of some 150 TCR beta chains associated with cytomegalovirus. A further reported finding was that TCR beta sequences accurately predicted the HLA-A and HLA-B alleles for most subjects in the first cohort. According to a later genetic analysis, donors in an Asian-associated ancestry cluster had fewer N-insertions in productive TCRs than the approximately 650-donor mean. When HLA alleles, especially DR and DQ, strongly co-occurred, TCR associations were difficult to assign to individual alleles. It was suggested by the authors that the approach could potentially be generalized to other disease states and immunological phenotypes. According to a later analysis, TCR association rates differed among HLA loci, with DRB1 alleles showing the most associated TCRs and HLA-C alleles showing the fewest. Correlated functional status among segregating V segments might reflect linkage disequilibrium, but an unknown experimental factor could not be ruled out. Sequencing depth was assumed to be roughly uniform across donors in the presence/absence analyses, though that assumption may not hold. Across donors, most TCR sequences were observed very rarely, whereas some public TCRs were present in many individuals. The only immune exposure information available for the cohort was CMV serostatus. Because some donors lacked HLA typing at each locus, the association tests relied only on the typed subset. The earlier analysis of about 600 of the donors excluded 15 to 20 rarely observed V segments, including chromosome 9 orphons, because counts were too low. A later analysis found that most CMV-associated TCR beta chains appeared HLA-restricted, with HLA associations seemingly driven largely by CMV exposure. In both the original and validation cohorts, the classifier was reported to diagnose cytomegalovirus status with high specificity and sensitivity. In a later analysis, HLA-associated TCR beta chains showed more clonal expansion and lower generation probabilities than non-associated chains that were equally common. A later analysis reported that several top co-occurrence clusters appeared linked to parvovirus B19, influenza, CMV and Epstein-Barr virus. A later genetic analysis associated a missense DCLRE1C variant with V-gene and J-gene trimming of TCR beta chains, and an independent cohort replicated the association.

The cohort comprised 666 healthy bone marrow donors. All cohort members were sampled while nominally healthy, although unrecorded immune exposures were likely present. Of the approximately 620 cohort members, about 290 had a positive CMV serostatus and 352 had a negative one, while no CMV serostatus was recorded for the donor. A peripheral blood sample was collected from each donor, and TCR beta sequencing was performed on peripheral blood mononuclear cells. Genomic DNA extraction from the blood cell samples was performed with the Qiagen DNeasy Blood Extraction Kit. Receptors were amplified or captured by the immunoSEQ multiplex PCR assay. For the multiplex PCR, a mixture combining 60 forward primers for TCR Vbeta segments and 13 reverse primers for TCR Jbeta segments was used. A multiplex PCR assay on genomic DNA amplified the CDR3 region of rearranged TCR beta genes. On the Illumina HiSeq System, the amplified TCR beta libraries were sequenced as 87-base-pair reads. The original methods were these. A later analysis tallied 75 million to 85 million unique TCR beta chains across the 666 repertoires, and 10 million to 11 million of those chains were shared by two or more donors. To remove PCR and sequencing errors, raw reads were error-corrected and collapsed into unique sequences using a nearest-neighbor algorithm that merged closely related sequences. V, D and J gene segments were assigned by aligning CDR3 sequences to IMGT reference sequences. For a sequence to be retained, a match of at least six nucleotides to both a V gene segment and a J gene segment was required. A rearrangement was called productive if the CDR3 had no stop codons and remained in frame with V and J, and every other rearrangement was called non-productive. Following IMGT convention, CDR3 was defined as the stretch from the second conserved V-encoded cysteine to the conserved J-encoded phenylalanine. The earlier analysis of around 640 of the donors excluded sequences that lacked an unambiguous match to a single V gene segment. In an earlier analysis of a few hundred of the donors, V segments were called functional above 56.7% productive rearrangements and were called segregating when the between-donor standard deviation exceeded 5%. A statistical classification framework was built for diagnosing cytomegalovirus status from the catalog of TCR beta chain sequences. In a later analysis, V and J genes were assigned by comparing TCR nucleotide sequences against IMGT/GENE-DB human TR gene sequences. The TCRdist pipeline was used in a later analysis to assign CDR3 sequences and most-parsimonious VDJ recombination scenarios. In a later analysis, each TCR beta chain was defined by its CDR3 amino acid sequence together with its V-gene family, and reads lacking a unique V-gene family were excluded. To address suspected cross-contamination and a sequencing artifact, a later analysis removed 592 highly shared, low-generation-probability nucleotide sequences. A later analysis calculated a clonal expansion index for each public chain from normalized within-repertoire ranks of inferred template counts. In a later analysis, generation probabilities were computed using a VDJ recombination model fitted to out-of-frame rearrangements, and the results were checked against IGoR. In a later analysis, TCR-TCR, TCR-HLA and TCR-CMV co-occurrence was scored with hypergeometric tests, and a repertoire-size bias correction was applied to TCR pairs. False discovery rates were estimated in a later analysis by permuting HLA or CMV assignments 20 times. In a later analysis, co-occurring TCRs were grouped with DBSCAN, and TCRdist sequence similarity was added when clustering was performed within HLA-allele-positive subsets. Repertoires with fewer than 30,000 or more than 120,000 public chains, plus five repertoires with anomalous nucleotide sharing, were excluded from co-occurrence clustering. Entries here come from immuneACCESS through TCRdb and include only in-frame sequences with V and J called. Some clones fail to appear in such tables; in the studies checked, an unresolved V gene covers under half of the shortfall, and the cause of the remainder is unknown. The V and J calls and the clone size are those of that table, but D and trimming were determined from the DNA. This sample comprises about 68,000 clones, roughly four fifths of them detected only once. 6.5% to 8% of the sample is held by the ten biggest clonotypes.

The CDR3, cysteine through phenylalanine, is 16 amino acids long. CDR3 DNA only is kept here, 48 bases in frame from base 1. Via the germline V gene, CDR1 is SGDLS and CDR2 YYNGEE. The V end gives up 1 base and the J end 0 bases, leaving 3 bases in the junction not matched to a gene. The chain is made from TRBV9 and TRBJ2-5; TRBD2 agrees with 10 junctional bases. Sequenced input: PBMCs. The clonotype was recovered from a human donor in good health. CDR3 reads: CASSVSSGGNQETQYF. The base sequence is TGTGCCAGCAGCGTATCTAGCGGGGGAAACCAAGAGACCCAGTACTTC.